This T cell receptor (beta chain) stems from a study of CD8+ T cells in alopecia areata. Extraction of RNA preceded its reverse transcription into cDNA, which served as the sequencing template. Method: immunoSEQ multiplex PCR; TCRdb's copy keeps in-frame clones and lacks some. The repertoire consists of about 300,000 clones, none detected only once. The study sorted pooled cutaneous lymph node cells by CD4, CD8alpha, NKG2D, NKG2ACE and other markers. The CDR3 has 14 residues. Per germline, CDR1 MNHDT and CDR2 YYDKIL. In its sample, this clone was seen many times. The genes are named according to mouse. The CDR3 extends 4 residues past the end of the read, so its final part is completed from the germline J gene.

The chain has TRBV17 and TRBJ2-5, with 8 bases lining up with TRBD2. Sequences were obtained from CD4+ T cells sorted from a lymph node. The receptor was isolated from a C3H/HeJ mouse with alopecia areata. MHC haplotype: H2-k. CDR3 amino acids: CASSRPGGKDTQYF. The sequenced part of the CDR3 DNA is TGTGCTAGCAGTAGACCTGGGGGGAAAGAC.